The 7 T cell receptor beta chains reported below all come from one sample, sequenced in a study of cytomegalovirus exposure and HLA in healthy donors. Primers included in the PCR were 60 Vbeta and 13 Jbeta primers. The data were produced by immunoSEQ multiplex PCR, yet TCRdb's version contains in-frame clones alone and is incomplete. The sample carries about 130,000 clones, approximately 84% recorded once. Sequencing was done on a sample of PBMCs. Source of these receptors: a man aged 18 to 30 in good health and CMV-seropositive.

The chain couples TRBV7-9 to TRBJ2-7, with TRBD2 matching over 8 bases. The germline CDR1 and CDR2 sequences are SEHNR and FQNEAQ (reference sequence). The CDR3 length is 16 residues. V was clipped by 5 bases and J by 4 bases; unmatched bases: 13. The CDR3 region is CASSVGVGGETYEQYF. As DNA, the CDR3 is TGTGCCAGCAGCGTAGGGGTCGGGGGGGAAACTTACGAGCAGTACTTC.

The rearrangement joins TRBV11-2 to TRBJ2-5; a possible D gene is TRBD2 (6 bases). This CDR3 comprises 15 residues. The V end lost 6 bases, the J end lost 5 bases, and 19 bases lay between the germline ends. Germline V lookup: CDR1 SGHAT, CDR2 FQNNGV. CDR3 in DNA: TGTGCCAGCAGGTTGATGGGGGGACGAGGGGAGACCCAGTACTTC. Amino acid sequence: CASRLMGGRGETQYF. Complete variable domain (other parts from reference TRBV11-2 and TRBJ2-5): EAGVAQSPRYKIIEKRQSVAFWCNPISGHATLYWYQQILGQGPKLLIQFQNNGVVDDSQLPKDRFSAERLKGVDSTLKIQPAKLEDSAVYLCASRLMGGRGETQYFGPGTRLLVL.

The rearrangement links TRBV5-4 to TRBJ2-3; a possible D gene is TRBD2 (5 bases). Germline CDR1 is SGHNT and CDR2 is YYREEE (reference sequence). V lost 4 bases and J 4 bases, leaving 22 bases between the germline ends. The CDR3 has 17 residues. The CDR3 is CASSGGGPLLIPDTQYF. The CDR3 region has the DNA TGTGCCAGCAGCGGAGGCGGGCCTCTCTTAATCCCAGATACGCAGTATTTT.

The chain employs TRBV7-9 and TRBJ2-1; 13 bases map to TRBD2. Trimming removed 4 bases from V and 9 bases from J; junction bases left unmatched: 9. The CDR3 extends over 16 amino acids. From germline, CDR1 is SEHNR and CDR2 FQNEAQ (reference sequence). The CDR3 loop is CASSSQLAGGPVEQFF. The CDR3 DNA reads TGTGCCAGCAGCTCGCAACTAGCGGGGGGGCCGGTTGAGCAGTTCTTC.

In DNA, the CDR3 is TGTGCCAGCAGTGTTTCCTCGACAGGGAGTGGCTACACCTTC. Translating gives CASSVSSTGSGYTF. V and J are TRBV6-1 and TRBJ1-2; 7 bases map to TRBD1. V was pared by 4 bases and J by 7 bases, with 9 bases of the junction left unmatched. The CDR3 runs to 14 residues. Germline CDR1 reads MNHNS; CDR2 reads SASEGT.

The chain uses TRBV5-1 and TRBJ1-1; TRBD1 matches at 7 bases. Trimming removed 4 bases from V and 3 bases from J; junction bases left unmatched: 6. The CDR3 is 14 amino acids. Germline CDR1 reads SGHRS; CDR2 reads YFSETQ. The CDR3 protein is CASSINTGDTEAFF. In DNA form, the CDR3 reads TGCGCCAGCAGCATTAATACAGGGGACACTGAAGCTTTCTTT.

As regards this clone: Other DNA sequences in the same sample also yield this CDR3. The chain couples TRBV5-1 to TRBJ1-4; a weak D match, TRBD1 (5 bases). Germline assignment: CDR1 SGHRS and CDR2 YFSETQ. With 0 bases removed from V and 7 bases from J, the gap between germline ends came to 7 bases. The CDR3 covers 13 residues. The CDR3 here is CASSLAGGEKLFF. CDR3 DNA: TGCGCCAGCAGCTTGGCCGGGGGTGAAAAACTGTTTTTT.